One sample yielded the 15 T cell receptor beta chains listed below, sequenced in a study of CD8 T cells in Susac syndrome. Reverse transcription of 0.5 to 1 ug RNA was performed with random hexamers. TCRdb reanalysed the immunoSEQ multiplex PCR reads using MiXCR and keeps one entry per CDR3 protein. The sample has some 100,000 distinct CDR3 sequences; roughly 91% are singletons. The sequenced sample consisted of CD4+ T cells from PBMCs. These receptors were obtained from a human donor in good health.

The CDR3 loop reads CASSDTSGSSSYNEQFF. In DNA, the CDR3 is TGTGCCAGTAGTGATACTAGCGGTTCTAGCTCCTACAATGAGCAGTTCTTC. This rearrangement joins TRBV19 to TRBJ2-1; 8 nucleotides match TRBD2. V lost 5 bases, J lost 0 bases, and 9 bases stayed unmatched. Germline loops: CDR1 LNHDA, CDR2 SQIVND (reference sequence). This CDR3 has 17 amino acids.

The chain combines TRBV29-1 with TRBJ2-7, with D maybe TRBD2 (6 bases). Germline CDR1 is SQVTM and CDR2 is ANQGSEA. V lost 6 bases and J lost 5, with 14 bases in between. This CDR3 is 12 amino acids long. CDR3 residues: CSVNGGADEQYF. The DNA of the CDR3 is TGCAGCGTCAACGGAGGGGCGGACGAGCAGTACTTC.

The J gene is TRBJ2-3, the V gene TRBV4-1; weak D call: TRBD2 (6 bases). CDR1 MGHRA and CDR2 YSYEKL come from the germline V gene. V was pared by 4 bases and J by 2 bases, with 19 bases between. This CDR3 comprises 17 residues. The DNA of the CDR3 is TGCGCCAGCAGCCGAGAGGGACGCGGGGTCGTCACAGATACGCAGTATTTT. The encoded protein is CASSREGRGVVTDTQYF.

This rearrangement joins TRBV9 to TRBJ1-1; possible D gene TRBD1, 6 bases. Between the trimmed V and J ends, which lost 0 bases and 2 bases, there was a span of 11 bases. Per germline, CDR1 SGDLS and CDR2 YYNGEE. CDR3 length: 15 amino acids. The CDR3: CASSVVAGTNTEAFF. CDR3 bases: TGTGCCAGCAGCGTAGTCGCGGGGACAAACACTGAAGCTTTCTTT.

V is TRBV29-1 and J is TRBJ1-2; possibly TRBD1 for D (6 bases). V shed 5 bases and J shed 6 bases, with 13 bases lying between them. The CDR3 spans 12 residues. Germline assignment: CDR1 SQVTM and CDR2 ANQGSEA. The CDR3 is CSVHRGAHGYTF. Written as DNA, the CDR3 is TGCAGCGTTCATCGGGGGGCGCATGGCTACACCTTC. Complete variable domain (other parts from reference TRBV29-1 and TRBJ1-2): SAVISQKPSRDICQRGTSLTIQCQVDSQVTMMFWYRQQPGQSLTLIATANQGSEATYESGFVIDKFPISRPNLTFSTLTVSNMSPEDSSIYLCSVHRGAHGYTFGSGTRLTVV.

The gene calls are TRBV10-3 and TRBJ2-7, with D uncertain. Germline loops: CDR1 ENHRY, CDR2 SYGVKD. V was pared by 8 bases and J by 0 bases, with 11 bases between. The CDR3 is 13 residues long. The CDR3 here is CAISENPSYEQYF. CDR3 sequence (DNA): TGTGCCATCTCTGAGAACCCCTCCTACGAGCAGTACTTC.

This chain uses TRBV3-1 with TRBJ1-1; no firm D call. Between the trimmed V and J ends, which lost 0 bases and 8 bases, there was a span of 16 bases. The CDR3 has 15 amino acids. Germline-derived CDR1 and CDR2 are LGHDT and YNNKEL (reference sequence). For the CDR3, the DNA is TGTGCCAGCAGCCAAGACCTCGCCGGACCGACAGAAGCTTTCTTT. Protein product: CASSQDLAGPTEAFF.

V usage is TRBV29-1 and J usage is TRBJ1-5; possible D gene TRBD1, 6 bases. V was cut by 6 bases and J by 7 bases, with 10 bases left in between. CDR3 length equals 11 residues. Germline V gene data show CDR1 as SQVTM and CDR2 as ANQGSEA. Written as DNA, the CDR3 is TGCAGCGTGGGGGACACACAGCCCCAGCATTTT. It encodes CSVGDTQPQHF. Supplemented by reference TRBV29-1 and TRBJ1-5, the full variable domain reads SAVISQKPSRDICQRGTSLTIQCQVDSQVTMMFWYRQQPGQSLTLIATANQGSEATYESGFVIDKFPISRPNLTFSTLTVSNMSPEDSSIYLCSVGDTQPQHFGDGTRLSIL.

The chain joins TRBV28 to TRBJ2-2, with 9 bases fitting TRBD1. Trimming took 4 bases from V and 6 from J; bases not matched to a gene: 6. Germline V gene sequence: CDR1 MDHEN, CDR2 SYDVKM. The CDR3 is 15 residues long. The CDR3 spells CASSSSGTGSGELFF. CDR3 nucleotides: TGTGCCAGCAGTTCGTCCGGGACAGGGTCCGGGGAGCTGTTTTTT.

This chain connects TRBV2 to TRBJ1-1, with D hard to call. Trimming stripped 1 base from V and 1 base from J, with 13 bases between. The CDR3 covers 16 residues. Germline V CDR1 and CDR2: SNHLY, FYNNEI. CDR3 region: CASSEGPVLTNTEAFF. As DNA, the CDR3 is TGTGCCAGCAGTGAAGGCCCCGTGTTAACGAACACTGAAGCTTTCTTT.

The chain employs TRBV7-2 and TRBJ1-5; possibly TRBD1 for D (6 bases). Germline V CDR1 and CDR2: SGHTA, FQGNSA. The CDR3 spans 14 residues. Trimming pared 5 bases from V and 7 bases from J, leaving 15 bases between. The CDR3 reads CASSARGGPQPQHF. The CDR3 nucleotides are TGTGCCAGCAGCGCCCGCGGGGGGCCCCAGCCCCAGCATTTT.

J is TRBJ2-2 and V is TRBV6-5, with TRBD1 as a possible D gene (5 bases). The CDR3 is 15 amino acids. V shed 3 bases and J shed 4 bases, with 12 bases lying between them. Germline V gives CDR1 MNHEY, CDR2 SVGAGI. The DNA for the CDR3 is TGTGCCAGCAGTTATCGTCAGGGCGGCACCGGGGAGCTGTTTTTT. It encodes CASSYRQGGTGELFF.

The V and J genes are TRBV5-1 and TRBJ1-5; possible D gene TRBD1, 5 bases. The V and J ends lost 3 bases and 9 bases respectively, with 10 bases between them. Germline loops: CDR1 SGHRS, CDR2 YFSETQ. The CDR3 is 12 amino acids. CDR3 loop: CASSYDQGPQHF. The CDR3 DNA reads as TGCGCCAGCAGCTACGACCAGGGGCCCCAGCATTTT.

The V gene is TRBV5-4, the J gene TRBJ2-2; 10 bases are shared with TRBD2. There are 16 residues in the CDR3. The germline CDR1 and CDR2 sequences are SGHNT and YYREEE (reference sequence). V lost 6 bases, J lost 3 bases, and 8 bases stayed unmatched. The CDR3 reads CASTLGLAGDTGELFF. CDR3 nucleotide sequence: TGTGCCAGCACTTTGGGGCTAGCGGGGGACACCGGGGAGCTGTTTTTT.

The rearrangement uses TRBV7-2 and TRBJ2-7; D tentatively fits TRBD1 or TRBD2 (5 bases each). Germline CDR1 SGHTA, CDR2 FQGNSA. Trimming cost V 1 base and J 6 bases, with 10 bases left between them. The CDR3 is made up of 13 amino acids. The CDR3 DNA reads as TGTGCCAGCAGCTTAGGGGGCCGGGGCGAGCAGTACTTC. Translating gives CASSLGGRGEQYF.